Presented here are 8 T cell receptor beta chains from one specimen sequenced in a study of cytomegalovirus exposure and HLA in healthy donors. Profiled with immunoSEQ multiplex PCR; TCRdb holds only in-frame clones, not every one. The profile shows over 85,000 clones, approximately 88% of them singletons. The sample was PBMCs. The receptors derive from a woman aged 25 to 39 in good health and CMV-seropositive.

This sequence joins TRBV2 and TRBJ2-2; D is possibly TRBD2 (7 bases). Germline loops: CDR1 SNHLY, CDR2 FYNNEI. V was pared by 8 bases and J by 1 base, with 11 bases between. CDR3 size: 14 residues. In DNA, the CDR3 is TGTGCCAGCTCGGGGGGCCAGAACACCGGGGAGCTGTTTTTT. Amino acids: CASSGGQNTGELFF.

V gene TRBV10-3 combines with J gene TRBJ1-2, with a tentative D call TRBD1 (5 bases). The CDR3 is 11 residues long. Between the trimmed V and J ends, which lost 7 bases and 6 bases, there was a span of 9 bases. CDR1 and CDR2 (germline): ENHRY, SYGVKD. CDR3 sequence: CAITQGDGYTF. CDR3 DNA sequence: TGTGCCATCACCCAGGGTGATGGCTACACCTTC.

This chain links TRBV7-3 with TRBJ2-3, with TRBD2 as a possible D gene (6 bases). Trimming shortened V by 0 bases and J by 4 bases, and 14 bases separated the two germline ends. The CDR3 extends over 16 amino acids. CDR1 SGHTA and CDR2 FQGTGA come from the germline V gene. The DNA of the CDR3 is TGTGCCAGCAGCTTAACCCGGGAGCAGCCCCCAGATACGCAGTATTTT. Residues: CASSLTREQPPDTQYF.

The rearrangement uses TRBV7-9 and TRBJ1-6; D is perhaps TRBD1 (5 bases). There are 13 residues in the CDR3. The germline CDR1 and CDR2 sequences are SEHNR and FQNEAQ (reference sequence). Trimming took 5 bases from V and 8 from J, leaving 10 bases between them. The CDR3 protein is CASSVQTDSPLHF. The CDR3, as DNA: TGTGCCAGCAGCGTCCAGACAGATTCACCCCTCCACTTT.

The CDR3 region is CASSRRDRSYNEQFF. The DNA for the CDR3 is TGTGCCAGCTCGCGCCGGGACAGGTCCTACAATGAGCAGTTCTTC. The chain recombines TRBV18 with TRBJ2-1; TRBD1 agrees at 8 bases. With 6 bases clipped from V and 1 base from J, the junction kept 5 bases outside the gene matches. Germline V gene data show CDR1 as KGHSH and CDR2 as LQKENI. This CDR3 comprises 15 residues.

In this sample, this clone turned up once. The rearrangement links TRBV6-6 to TRBJ1-2; D call uncertain. Per germline, CDR1 MNHNY and CDR2 SVGAGI (reference sequence). CDR3 length: 15 residues. V was shortened by 6 bases and J by 4 bases, with 18 bases between the two germline ends. The CDR3 protein is CASSKVGPLGYGYTF. As DNA, the CDR3 is TGTGCCAGCAGCAAGGTCGGTCCCCTAGGCTATGGCTACACCTTC.

The V gene is TRBV5-1, the J gene TRBJ2-7; 10 positions match TRBD1. With V trimmed by 0 bases and J by 2 bases, 5 bases remained unmatched. There are 16 residues in the CDR3. The germline V gene encodes CDR1 SGHRS and CDR2 YFSETQ. CDR3 sequence reads: CASSLAGTGVPYEQYF. The CDR3, as DNA: TGCGCCAGCAGCTTGGCAGGGACAGGGGTTCCCTACGAGCAGTACTTC.

The chain joins TRBV30 to TRBJ1-1, with 7 bases aligning to TRBD1. The trim removed 4 bases at V and 6 bases at J, leaving 8 bases unmatched. This CDR3 comprises 13 residues. The V gene's germline CDR1 is GTSNPN and CDR2 SVGIG (reference sequence). The CDR3 loop is CAWNGYRGAEAFF. The CDR3 nucleotides are TGTGCCTGGAACGGTTACAGGGGCGCTGAAGCTTTCTTT.